These 29 T cell receptor beta chains share one sample of origin, sequenced in a study of beta chain features in type 1 diabetes. Findings and caveats of the study: There was a moderate but significant shortening of TCRB CDR3s in all four CD4+ subsets of Type 1 diabetes patients.

For these receptors, no antigen is known. Expressed TCRB transcripts were sequenced, since all the RNA that had been isolated was reverse transcribed. Clones were sequenced by immunoSEQ multiplex PCR, and TCRdb holds only the in-frame ones, with some missing. This sample carries about 250,000 clones, approximately 11% of them seen once, and the ten largest clones take around 0.017%. The sequenced material came from naive CD4+ T cells from blood. These receptors all come from a man aged 25 to 40 with type 1 diabetes.

This clone was seen a few times. The genes are TRBV28 and TRBJ2-2; TRBD2 agrees at 7 bases. The V gene's germline CDR1 is MDHEN and CDR2 SYDVKM. The J segment lost 0 bases and the V segment lost 8 bases, leaving 0 bases of the junction unmatched. CDR3 length equals 13 residues. The CDR3, as DNA: TGTGCCAGCGGGGGGGCGAACACCGGGGAGCTGTTTTTT. Residues: CASGGANTGELFF.

This chain joins TRBV5-1 and TRBJ2-2; TRBD2 might be the D (6 bases). V lost 4 bases to trimming and J lost 1 base, with 14 bases between them. The germline gives CDR1 SGHRS, CDR2 YFSETQ. The CDR3 has 16 residues. CDR3 protein: CASSPQGAGNTGELFF. The CDR3 DNA is TGCGCCAGCAGCCCTCAAGGAGCGGGGAACACCGGGGAGCTGTTTTTT.

This clone came up a few times. The chain joins TRBV9 to TRBJ2-1; possibly TRBD2 for D (6 bases). This CDR3 has 15 residues. Trimming shortened V by 0 bases and J by 2 bases, and 9 bases separated the two germline ends. Germline lookup yields CDR1 SGDLS and CDR2 YYNGEE. CDR3 residues: CASSVVGGPYNEQFF. DNA for the CDR3: TGTGCCAGCAGCGTAGTCGGGGGACCCTACAATGAGCAGTTCTTC. Filled out from reference TRBV9 and TRBJ2-1, the complete variable domain reads DSGVTQTPKHLITATGQRVTLRCSPRSGDLSVYWYQQSLDQGLQFLIQYYNGEERAKGNILERFSAQQFPDLHSELNLSSLELGDSALYFCASSVVGGPYNEQFFGPGTRLTVL.

The chain uses TRBV6-6 and TRBJ2-2, with D hard to call. The germline CDR1 and CDR2 sequences are MNHNY and SVGAGI (reference sequence). This CDR3 contains 15 residues. Trimming took 7 bases from V and 4 from J, leaving 16 bases between them. The CDR3: CASTPSFPGTGELFF. The CDR3 DNA reads TGTGCCAGCACCCCGAGTTTTCCGGGCACCGGGGAGCTGTTTTTT.

This clone was detected only a few times. The same CDR3 also results from other DNA sequences found in this sample. This chain links TRBV6-5 with TRBJ2-5, with a weak D call TRBD2 (6 bases). Per germline, CDR1 MNHEY and CDR2 SVGAGI. CDR3 length equals 14 residues. Trimming removed 2 bases at V and 2 bases at J, with 9 bases between. The CDR3 nucleotides read TGTGCCAGCAGTTACGGGGCGGGGCAAGAGACCCAGTACTTC. Its protein product is CASSYGAGQETQYF.

This chain links TRBV5-4 with TRBJ1-6; D is unclear. CDR1 is SGHNT, CDR2 YYREEE, per germline (reference sequence). Between the trimmed V and J ends, which lost 5 bases and 4 bases, there was a span of 13 bases. The CDR3 runs to 15 residues. CDR3 sequence: CASSDGRGYNSPLHF. The CDR3 nucleotides read TGTGCCAGCAGTGACGGACGGGGATATAATTCACCCCTCCACTTT.

This clone came up a few times. This rearrangement joins TRBV5-1 to TRBJ2-2; a possible D gene is TRBD1 (7 bases). Germline assignment: CDR1 SGHRS and CDR2 YFSETQ. V was pared by 4 bases and J by 4 bases, with 20 bases between. The CDR3 runs to 17 residues. CDR3 nucleotide sequence: TGCGCCAGCAGCCCGACCTCAGGGGGACTGGGCACCGGGGAGCTGTTTTTT. This encodes CASSPTSGGLGTGELFF.

The V gene is TRBV18, the J gene TRBJ2-1, with 9 bases lining up with TRBD2. The CDR3 is made up of 16 amino acids. The junction had 4 bases not matched to a gene; V was cut back by 0 bases and J by 4 bases. Germline CDR1 is KGHSH and CDR2 is LQKENI. The CDR3 reads CASSPPASGVYNEQFF. The CDR3, as DNA: TGTGCCAGCTCACCACCGGCTAGCGGGGTGTACAATGAGCAGTTCTTC.

This clone showed up just a few times. V usage is TRBV30 and J usage is TRBJ2-2, with D maybe TRBD1 (6 bases). Trimming shortened V by 5 bases and J by 1 base, and 8 bases separated the two germline ends. Per the germline V gene, CDR1 is GTSNPN and CDR2 is SVGIG (reference sequence). The CDR3 sequence is 13 residues long. For the CDR3, the DNA is TGTGCCTGGGGGGGACAGAACACCGGGGAGCTGTTTTTT. Translating gives CAWGGQNTGELFF.

The chain recombines TRBV5-1 with TRBJ2-5; TRBD2 is a possible D gene (6 bases). V was trimmed by 4 bases and J by 5 bases, leaving 21 bases between them. This CDR3 is 16 amino acids long. Germline CDR1 is SGHRS and CDR2 is YFSETQ. CDR3 in amino acids: CASSLPIGGVSETQYF. The CDR3 coding sequence is TGCGCCAGCAGCCTGCCAATAGGAGGGGTATCGGAGACCCAGTACTTC.

This clone was counted a few times. The chain recombines TRBV29-1 with TRBJ1-2, with a possible D match to TRBD1 (6 bases). The CDR3 contains 12 residues. V lost 7 bases to trimming and J lost 4 bases, with 13 bases between them. Germline loops: CDR1 SQVTM, CDR2 ANQGSEA. The CDR3 nucleotides are TGCAGCGCTTGGGGGCAGGGCTATGGCTACACCTTC. Encoded protein: CSAWGQGYGYTF.

Only a few counts were recorded for this clone. The chain is built from TRBV11-2 and TRBJ2-3; a possible D gene is TRBD1 (5 bases). Between the trimmed V and J ends, which lost 5 bases and 2 bases, there was a span of 14 bases. Germline values: CDR1 SGHAT, CDR2 FQNNGV. The length of the CDR3 is 15 residues. This chain's CDR3 is CASSQGGSLTDTQYF. CDR3 nucleotide sequence: TGTGCCAGCAGCCAGGGTGGCAGCCTCACAGATACGCAGTATTTT.

The V gene is TRBV7-3, the J gene TRBJ2-5, with 7 bases fitting TRBD1. This CDR3 spans 13 amino acids. V lost 5 bases, J lost 7 bases, and 7 bases stayed unmatched. Germline V gene lookup returns CDR1 SGHTA and CDR2 FQGTGA. The DNA of the CDR3 is TGTGCCAGCAGCGCAGGGGGTGACCGGACCCAGTACTTC. The encoded protein is CASSAGGDRTQYF.

This clone appeared a few times. The chain joins TRBV12-5 to TRBJ1-5; D is possibly TRBD1 (6 bases). CDR3 length equals 14 residues. Germline lookup yields CDR1 LGHNT and CDR2 FRNRAP. With 6 bases removed from V and 7 bases from J, the gap between germline ends came to 16 bases. The CDR3 loop reads CASGRTTGNQPQHF. The CDR3 coding sequence is TGTGCTAGTGGCCGAACCACAGGGAACCAGCCCCAGCATTTT.

V gene TRBV27 combines with J gene TRBJ2-3; D is possibly TRBD2 (6 bases). This CDR3 is 14 amino acids long. Per the germline V gene, CDR1 is MNHEY and CDR2 is SMNVEV (reference sequence). Trimming removed 3 bases from V and 4 bases from J, with 11 bases in between. CDR3 bases: TGTGCCAGCAGTTTGGCCGGGACTGCAGATACGCAGTATTTT. Protein sequence: CASSLAGTADTQYF.

This clone has more than one count but fewer than ten. The genes are TRBV7-8 and TRBJ2-2; 11 nucleotides align to TRBD2. In germline, CDR1 is SGHVS, CDR2 FQNEAQ. This CDR3 contains 16 residues. The V gene end was trimmed by 5 bases and the J gene end by 4 bases; junction bases not matched to a gene: 6. The CDR3 sequence is CASSPRTSGPTGELFF. The CDR3 DNA is TGTGCCAGCAGCCCCCGGACTAGCGGGCCCACCGGGGAGCTGTTTTTT.

The chain couples TRBV2 to TRBJ2-4, with 11 bases identical to TRBD2. The CDR3 is 12 amino acids. V lost 6 bases and J lost 12; bases outside the gene matches: 4. Germline V gene sequence: CDR1 SNHLY, CDR2 FYNNEI. The CDR3 DNA follows: TGTGCCAGCAGAGGGACTAGCGGTTATCAGTACTTC. Encoded protein: CASRGTSGYQYF.

The chain has TRBV7-3 and TRBJ2-1; D is perhaps TRBD2 (5 bases). There are 14 residues in the CDR3. The V and J ends lost 2 bases and 3 bases respectively, with 8 bases between them. Germline-derived CDR1 and CDR2 are SGHTA and FQGTGA. DNA for the CDR3: TGTGCCAGCAGCTTATATGGAGGCTACAATGAGCAGTTCTTC. This encodes CASSLYGGYNEQFF.

This clone was observed a handful of times. The chain employs TRBV30 and TRBJ2-7; the D gene is possibly TRBD2 (5 bases). Trimming pared 5 bases from V and 3 bases from J, leaving 14 bases between. The CDR3 runs to 13 residues. Germline-derived CDR1 and CDR2 are GTSNPN and SVGIG (reference sequence). The CDR3 bases are TGTGCCTGGTCTTTGGGAGCACGCTACGAGCAGTACTTC. Amino acid sequence: CAWSLGARYEQYF. The full variable domain, with the rest looked up from reference TRBV30 and TRBJ2-7, is SQTIHQWPATLVQPVGSPLSLECTVEGTSNPNLYWYRQAAGRGLQLLFYSVGIGQISSEVPQNLSASRPQDRQFILSSKKLLLSDSGFYLCAWSLGARYEQYFGPGTRLTVT.

This clone has more than one count but fewer than ten. The CDR3 sequence: CASSLGQGISNQPQHF. DNA for the CDR3: TGTGCCAGCAGCTTGGGACAGGGAATAAGCAATCAGCCCCAGCATTTT. The rearrangement uses TRBV7-9 and TRBJ1-5; 9 nucleotides align to TRBD1. V lost 3 bases and J lost 1; bases outside the gene matches: 4. This CDR3 comprises 16 residues. CDR1 and CDR2 from the germline V gene are SEHNR and FQNEAQ (reference sequence).

This clone has just a few counts. This chain connects TRBV7-2 to TRBJ2-2; 8 bases fit TRBD1. With 5 bases clipped from V and 6 bases from J, the junction kept 5 bases outside the gene matches. Germline V CDR1 and CDR2: SGHTA, FQGNSA. This CDR3 contains 14 residues. This CDR3 reads CASSPQGGAGELFF. The CDR3 DNA sequence: TGTGCCAGCAGCCCACAGGGGGGAGCCGGGGAGCTGTTTTTT.

This chain joins TRBV4-3 and TRBJ2-1; TRBD2 matches 10 bases. This CDR3 is 17 amino acids long. Germline V gives CDR1 LGHNA, CDR2 YSLEER. J lost 7 bases, V lost 0 bases, and 9 bases had no gene match. Here the CDR3 DNA reads TGCGCCAGCAGCCAAGATATCGAGCGGGGGGGCTGGAATGAGCAGTTCTTC. Residues: CASSQDIERGGWNEQFF.

This clone was picked up a small number of times. The chain carries TRBV27 and TRBJ1-6; D is perhaps TRBD1 (6 bases). Germline CDR1 is MNHEY and CDR2 is SMNVEV (reference sequence). V shed 3 bases and J shed 7 bases, with 13 bases lying between them. The CDR3 totals 15 residues. In nucleotides, the CDR3 is TGTGCCAGCAGTTTCCGAGGACAGTCGAATTCACCCCTCCACTTT. Translated: CASSFRGQSNSPLHF.

The sample holds a few counts of this clone. V is TRBV7-2 and J is TRBJ2-7; 11 bases line up with TRBD1. V shed 3 bases and J 3 bases; nucleotides not matched to a gene: 4. Germline CDR1 reads SGHTA; CDR2 reads FQGNSA. The CDR3 consists of 15 residues. CDR3 nucleotide sequence: TGTGCCAGCAGCTTCGGCGGGACAGGGGGCTACGAGCAGTACTTC. Protein product: CASSFGGTGGYEQYF.

This chain connects TRBV7-2 to TRBJ1-3, with D unclear. There are 12 residues in the CDR3. Trimming stripped 2 bases from V and 4 bases from J, with 3 bases between. Germline V CDR1 and CDR2: SGHTA, FQGNSA. CDR3 coding DNA: TGTGCCAGCAGCTTACTGGGAAACACCATATATTTT. Translated, it gives CASSLLGNTIYF.

This chain links TRBV30 with TRBJ2-7; TRBD1 matches 7 bases. V lost 2 bases to trimming and J lost 5 bases; unmatched junction nucleotides: 3. CDR1 is GTSNPN, CDR2 SVGIG, per germline (reference sequence). The CDR3 sequence is 12 residues long. In DNA, the CDR3 is TGTGCCTGGAGTAGACAGGGCCACGAGCAGTACTTC. Translated: CAWSRQGHEQYF.

The rearrangement links TRBV7-9 to TRBJ2-5; TRBD1 agrees at 10 bases. Trimming cost V 5 bases and J 1 base; bases outside gene matches: 7. Germline values: CDR1 SEHNR, CDR2 FQNEAQ (reference sequence). This CDR3 contains 16 residues. The CDR3: CASSNPRDRGQETQYF. CDR3 sequence (DNA): TGTGCCAGCAGCAATCCCCGGGACAGGGGCCAAGAGACCCAGTACTTC.

This clone was counted a few times. The CDR3 bases are TGTGCCAGCAGCTTAGCGTCGGGGACTGGGGCCAACGTCCTGACTTTC. It specifies CASSLASGTGANVLTF. This chain joins TRBV7-8 and TRBJ2-6, with D possibly matching TRBD2 (5 bases). The V gene lost 0 bases and the J gene lost 2 bases, with 8 bases spanning the gap. The CDR3 is made up of 16 amino acids. Per the germline V gene, CDR1 is SGHVS and CDR2 is FQNEAQ.

This clone showed up just a few times. The V and J genes are TRBV15 and TRBJ1-6, with a weak D call TRBD1 (5 bases). Germline V gene sequence: CDR1 LNHNV, CDR2 YYDKDF (reference sequence). The CDR3 covers 14 residues. V was pared by 4 bases and J by 6 bases, with 10 bases between. The CDR3 reads CATSITGPNSPLHF. CDR3 nucleotide sequence: TGTGCCACCAGCATTACAGGTCCTAATTCACCCCTCCACTTT.